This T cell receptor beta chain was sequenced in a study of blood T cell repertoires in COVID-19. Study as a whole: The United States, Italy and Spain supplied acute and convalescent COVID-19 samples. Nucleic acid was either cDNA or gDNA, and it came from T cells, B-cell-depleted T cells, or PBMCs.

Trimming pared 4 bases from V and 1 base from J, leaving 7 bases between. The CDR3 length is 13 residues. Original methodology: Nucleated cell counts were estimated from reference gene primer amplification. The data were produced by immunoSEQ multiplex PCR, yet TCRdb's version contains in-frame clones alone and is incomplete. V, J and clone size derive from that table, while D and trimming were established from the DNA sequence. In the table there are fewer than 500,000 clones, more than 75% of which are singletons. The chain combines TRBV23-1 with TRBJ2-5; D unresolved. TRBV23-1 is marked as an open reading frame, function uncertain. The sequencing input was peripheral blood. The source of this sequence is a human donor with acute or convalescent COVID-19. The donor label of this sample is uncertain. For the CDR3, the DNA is TGCGCCAGCAGTCGGTCCGGCCAAGAGACCCAGTACTTC. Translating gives CASSRSGQETQYF.